This record concerns one T cell receptor (beta chain) sequence. The germline V gene has CDR1 SGDLS and CDR2 YYNGEE. Between the trimmed V and J ends, which lost 0 bases and 4 bases, there was a span of 16 bases. CDR3 size: 17 residues. This record belongs to a study of cytomegalovirus exposure and HLA in healthy donors. In the PCR, 60 Vbeta and 13 Jbeta primers were used. Profiled with immunoSEQ multiplex PCR; TCRdb holds only in-frame clones, not every one. This table holds approximately 110,000 clones, about 80% found once. Sequencing input: PBMCs. The chain carries TRBV9 and TRBJ2-2; tentative D call: TRBD1 (6 bases). This sequence originates from a female donor in good health and CMV-seropositive. CDR3 sequence (DNA): TGTGCCAGCAGCGTAGATCATACAGGGTCGAGCACCGGGGAGCTGTTTTTT. Protein: CASSVDHTGSSTGELFF.